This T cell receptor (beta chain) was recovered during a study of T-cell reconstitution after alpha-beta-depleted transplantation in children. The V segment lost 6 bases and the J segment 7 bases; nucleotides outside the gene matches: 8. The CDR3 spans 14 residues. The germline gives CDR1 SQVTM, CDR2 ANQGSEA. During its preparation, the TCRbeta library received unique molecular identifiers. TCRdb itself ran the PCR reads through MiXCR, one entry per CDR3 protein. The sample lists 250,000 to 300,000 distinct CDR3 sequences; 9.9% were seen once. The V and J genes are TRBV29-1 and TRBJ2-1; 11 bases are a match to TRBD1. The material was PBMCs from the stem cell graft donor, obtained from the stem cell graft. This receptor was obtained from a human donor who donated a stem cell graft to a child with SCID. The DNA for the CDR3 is TGCAGCGTGGCCGGGACAGGGGGTTTGAATGAGCAGTTCTTC. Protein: CSVAGTGGLNEQFF.